Listed below are T cell receptor beta chains from one sample, sequenced in a study of T cells in Graves' hyperthyroidism and ophthalmopathy. TCRdb reprocessed the multiplex PCR reads with MiXCR, giving one entry per CDR3 protein. The repertoire holds 350,000 to 500,000 distinct CDR3 sequences, with approximately 13% as singletons. Input material: blood. These receptors were collected from a woman aged 18 to 35 with Graves' hyperthyroidism. Each CDR3 is given with its conserved first and last residue. The D gene is left open where the match is weak. Not all rows give a size; the values are once, few, many and, for expanded clones, a class.

abundance | j_gene | len | v_gene | d_gene | CDR3nt | CDR3aa
many | TRBJ2-7 | 12 | TRBV2 | NA | TGTGCCAGCAGCCCATGGGCATACGAGCAGTACTTC | CASSPWAYEQYF
many | TRBJ2-3 | 14 | TRBV28 | NA | TGTGCCAGCAGTTTCTACACGGGCACAGATACGCAGTATTTT | CASSFYTGTDTQYF
many | TRBJ2-5 | 11 | TRBV29-1 | TRBD1 | TGCAGCGTTGGACAGGGAGAGACCCAGTACTTC | CSVGQGETQYF
many | TRBJ2-3 | 14 | TRBV2 | NA | TGTGCCAGCAGTGAAGAGTTTAGCACAGATACGCAGTATTTT | CASSEEFSTDTQYF
many | TRBJ2-1 | 13 | TRBV20-1 | NA | TGCAGTCTGCCCTCAAGTAAGACAAATGAGCAGTTCTTC | CSLPSSKTNEQFF
NA | TRBJ1-1 | 13 | TRBV7-3 | NA | TGTGCCAGCAGCTTCTTGGCAGGCCAAGAAGCTTTCTTT | CASSFLAGQEAFF
many | TRBJ2-7 | 16 | TRBV5-1 | TRBD2 | TGCGCCAGCAGCCTCCTCGGGACTAGCGGGATGTACGAGCAGTACTTC | CASSLLGTSGMYEQYF
NA | TRBJ1-2 | 12 | TRBV6-1 | NA | TGTGCCAGCAGTACGGACATTTCTGGCTACACCTTC | CASSTDISGYTF
NA | TRBJ2-2 | 15 | TRBV12-3/TRBV12-4 | NA | TGTGCCAGCAGTTTGAAAGGGGGGGGAGCCGGGGAGCTGTTTTTT | CASSLKGGGAGELFF
many | TRBJ2-7 | 16 | TRBV7-8 | TRBD2 | TGTGCCAGCAGCTCTGCCCGGACTAGCGGGGACTACGAGCAGTACTTC | CASSSARTSGDYEQYF
NA | TRBJ2-7 | 15 | TRBV12-3/TRBV12-4 | TRBD2 | TGTGCCAGCAGTTCCTTCGGACTAGACTCCTACGAGCAGTACTTC | CASSSFGLDSYEQYF
many | TRBJ2-7 | 14 | TRBV20-1 | NA | TGCAGTGCCCGAGTCAACAGGGAGACCTACGAGCAGTACTTC | CSARVNRETYEQYF
many | TRBJ2-1 | 17 | TRBV5-1 | TRBD2 | TGCGCCAGCAGCTTTCGGGTGACTAGCGGGAGGGCCGAGGAGCAGTTCTTC | CASSFRVTSGRAEEQFF
many | TRBJ1-2 | 12 | TRBV20-1 | NA | TGCAGTGCTAAAAGACCGGTGGCGGGCTACACCTTC | CSAKRPVAGYTF
NA | TRBJ1-2 | 15 | TRBV30 | TRBD1 | TGTGCCTGGAAGGGACAGGGTACGTCTAACTATGGCTACACCTTC | CAWKGQGTSNYGYTF
many | TRBJ1-4 | 16 | TRBV15 | TRBD1 | TGTGCCACCAGCAGAGTTCGGACAGGGGCTAATGAAAAACTGTTTTTT | CATSRVRTGANEKLFF
many | TRBJ2-1 | 14 | TRBV19 | TRBD2 | TGTGCCACGAACAGCGGGAGGGGTTACAATGAGCAGTTCTTC | CATNSGRGYNEQFF
many | TRBJ2-7 | 14 | TRBV7-2 | TRBD2 | TGTGCCAGCAGCAAAAGCGGGAGGAGGTACGAGCAGTACTTC | CASSKSGRRYEQYF
many | TRBJ2-3 | 15 | TRBV5-1 | NA | TGCGCCAGCAGCTTGGGGACAACCCACACAGATACGCAGTATTTT | CASSLGTTHTDTQYF
NA | TRBJ1-6 | 15 | TRBV27 | TRBD1 | TGTGCCAGCAGTTTATTCAACAGGGGGGAATCACCCCTCCACTTT | CASSLFNRGESPLHF
NA | TRBJ2-2 | 17 | TRBV11-1 | NA | TGTGCCAGCAGCTTATTCCCGGGACTGATTAACACCGGGGAGCTGTTTTTT | CASSLFPGLINTGELFF
many | TRBJ2-7 | 16 | TRBV12-3/TRBV12-4 | NA | TGTGCCAGCAGTTTAGGCCCGCCGACAGGACTACGAGGGCAGTACTTC | CASSLGPPTGLRGQYF
NA | TRBJ1-3 | 16 | TRBV28 | TRBD1 | TGTGCCAGCAGTTCGACAGGGGCCAGCTCTGGAAACACCATATATTTT | CASSSTGASSGNTIYF
NA | TRBJ1-4 | 16 | TRBV7-9 | NA | TGTGCCAGCAGCTTAGGAGGCGGGGCTGCTAATGAAAAACTGTTTTTT | CASSLGGGAANEKLFF
few | TRBJ2-5 | 16 | TRBV7-9 | TRBD2 | TGTGCCAGCAGCAAGGGACTAGCGGGAGTCGGGGAGACCCAGTACTTC | CASSKGLAGVGETQYF
NA | TRBJ1-2 | 13 | TRBV20-1 | NA | TGCAGTCAAACCCCCTCCGGACAGTATGGCTACACCTTC | CSQTPSGQYGYTF
many | TRBJ2-5 | 15 | TRBV6-1 | NA | TGTGCCAGCAGTCTTACAGGACTGCCGGAAGAGACCCAGTACTTC | CASSLTGLPEETQYF
many | TRBJ1-1 | 12 | TRBV20-1 | NA | TGCAGTGCTGGCGACAGGAACACTGAAGCTTTCTTT | CSAGDRNTEAFF
few | TRBJ1-4 | 15 | TRBV9 | NA | TGTGCCAGCAGCGTATCCGGACAGTTAAATGAAAAACTGTTTTTT | CASSVSGQLNEKLFF
once | TRBJ2-7 | 13 | TRBV20-1 | NA | TGCAGTGCTAGAGACCCCGATTCCTACGAGCAGTACTTC | CSARDPDSYEQYF
many | TRBJ2-3 | 15 | TRBV27 | NA | TGTGCCAGCAGTTTAGAACGGGATAGCACAGATACGCAGTATTTT | CASSLERDSTDTQYF
NA | TRBJ1-6 | 17 | TRBV24-1 | TRBD1 | TGTGCCACCAGTGATTCCCGGACAGGGTCCTATAATTCACCCCTCCACTTT | CATSDSRTGSYNSPLHF
few | TRBJ1-3 | 15 | TRBV9 | NA | TGTGCCAGCAGCGTGTCCCCGGTCTCTGGAAACACCATATATTTT | CASSVSPVSGNTIYF
many | TRBJ2-7 | 15 | TRBV28 | TRBD2 | TGTGCCAGCAGTTTCCGACTAGCGGGAGATTCCGAGCAGTACTTC | CASSFRLAGDSEQYF
many | TRBJ2-7 | 15 | TRBV27 | TRBD1 | TGTGCCAGCAGCTATACAGGGGGCGGGTCGGGCGAGCAGTACTTC | CASSYTGGGSGEQYF
many | TRBJ1-5 | 15 | TRBV28 | NA | TGTGCCAGCAGTTTACGGAGGGAATCGGCTCAGCCCCAGCATTTT | CASSLRRESAQPQHF
NA | TRBJ2-1 | 16 | TRBV10-3 | TRBD1 | TGTGCCATCAGTGAGTCTGGACAGGGTGTCTACAATGAGCAGTTCTTC | CAISESGQGVYNEQFF
many | TRBJ1-1 | 12 | TRBV29-1 | NA | TGCAGCGCCGGCAGGGCGAACACTGAAGCTTTCTTT | CSAGRANTEAFF